The source of this TCR beta chain is a study of chemoradiotherapy in HPV16-positive cancers. Regarding the study as a whole: The functional HPV-specific definition rests on just a couple of HPV16-positive patients. Candidate HPV-specific clones and E7-related TCR motifs grew in tumor during treatment.

Only in-frame clones appear in the TCRdb table, and some are missing; sequencing was by immunoSEQ multiplex PCR. The profile shows 25,000 to 35,000 clones, about 91% of them singletons. In regard to this clone: Its antigen is currently unknown.

The material was blood, obtained from a patient who underwent chemoradiotherapy. This clonotype originated in a human donor with HPV-associated anogenital cancer.

The CDR3 region is CSVEVRRKEQFF. The CDR3 nucleotides are TGCAGCGTTGAAGTCAGACGTAAGGAGCAGTTCTTC. This chain uses TRBV29-1 with TRBJ2-1; D gene uncertain. Germline-derived CDR1 and CDR2 are SQVTM and ANQGSEA. The ends were cut back, 1 base at V and 10 bases at J, with 11 bases in the middle. The CDR3 length is 12 residues.